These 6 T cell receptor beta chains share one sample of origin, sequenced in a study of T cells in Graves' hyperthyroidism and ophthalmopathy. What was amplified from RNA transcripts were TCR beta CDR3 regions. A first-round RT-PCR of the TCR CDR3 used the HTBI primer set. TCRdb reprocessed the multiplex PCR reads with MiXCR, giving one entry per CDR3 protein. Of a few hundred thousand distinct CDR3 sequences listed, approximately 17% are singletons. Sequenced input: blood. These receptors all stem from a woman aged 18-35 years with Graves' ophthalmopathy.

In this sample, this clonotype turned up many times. Written as DNA, the CDR3 is TGTGCCAGCAGCTTTCTTCCGGGGGGGGGCACAGATACGCAGTATTTT. Its protein is CASSFLPGGGTDTQYF. The rearrangement uses TRBV7-9 and TRBJ2-3, with 8 bases fitting TRBD2. V gave up 3 bases and J gave up 1 base; unmatched junction bases: 6. The CDR3 runs to 16 residues. The germline V gene has CDR1 SEHNR and CDR2 FQNEAQ (reference sequence).

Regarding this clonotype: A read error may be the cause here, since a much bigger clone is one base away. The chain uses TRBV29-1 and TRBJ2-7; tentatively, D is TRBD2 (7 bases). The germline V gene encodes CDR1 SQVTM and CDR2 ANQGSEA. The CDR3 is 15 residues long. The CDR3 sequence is CSVRGAGLETYVQYF. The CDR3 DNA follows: TGCAGCGTTCGGGGGGCGGGCTTGGAAACCTACGTGCAGTACTTC.

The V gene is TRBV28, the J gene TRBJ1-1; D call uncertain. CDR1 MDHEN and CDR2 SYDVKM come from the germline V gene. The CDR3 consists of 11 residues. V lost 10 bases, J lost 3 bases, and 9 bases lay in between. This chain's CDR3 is CATGTYTEAFF. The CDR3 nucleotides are TGTGCCACCGGTACTTACACTGAAGCTTTCTTT. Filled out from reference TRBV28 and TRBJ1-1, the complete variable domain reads DVKVTQSSRYLVKRTGEKVFLECVQDMDHENMFWYRQDPGLGLRLIYFSYDVKMKEKGDIPEGYSVSREKKERFSLILESASTNQTSMYLCATGTYTEAFFGQGTRLTVV.

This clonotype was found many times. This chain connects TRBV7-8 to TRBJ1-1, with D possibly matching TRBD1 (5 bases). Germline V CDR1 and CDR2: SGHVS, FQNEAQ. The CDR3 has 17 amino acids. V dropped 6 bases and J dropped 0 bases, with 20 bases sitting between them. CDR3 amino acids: CASRHYRSTEMNTEAFF. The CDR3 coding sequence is TGTGCCAGCAGACATTACAGGAGTACAGAAATGAACACTGAAGCTTTCTTT.

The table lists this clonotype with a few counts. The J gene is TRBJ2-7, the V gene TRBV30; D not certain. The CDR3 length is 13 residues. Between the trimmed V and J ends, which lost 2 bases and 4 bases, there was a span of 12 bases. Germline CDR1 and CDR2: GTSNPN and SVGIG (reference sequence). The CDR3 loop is CAWSPYPSYEQYF. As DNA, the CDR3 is TGTGCCTGGAGTCCCTATCCATCTTACGAGCAGTACTTC. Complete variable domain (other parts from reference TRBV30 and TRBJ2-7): SQTIHQWPATLVQPVGSPLSLECTVEGTSNPNLYWYRQAAGRGLQLLFYSVGIGQISSEVPQNLSASRPQDRQFILSSKKLLLSDSGFYLCAWSPYPSYEQYFGPGTRLTVT.

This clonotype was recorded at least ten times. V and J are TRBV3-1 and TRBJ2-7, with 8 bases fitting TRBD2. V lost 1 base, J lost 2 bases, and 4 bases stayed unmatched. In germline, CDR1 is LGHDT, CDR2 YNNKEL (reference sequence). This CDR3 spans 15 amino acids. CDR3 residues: CASSQGAGATYEQYF. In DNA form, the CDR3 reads TGTGCCAGCAGCCAAGGAGCGGGGGCGACCTACGAGCAGTACTTC.